The rows below give T cell receptor beta chains drawn from one sample of a study of blood T cells in healthy people across ages. MiXCR was run by TCRdb on the 5' RACE reads, yielding one entry per CDR3 protein. The sample includes 1.5 million to 2 million distinct CDR3 sequences, roughly 50% of them seen just once. The sample consisted of blood. The origin of the receptors is a woman aged 40 to 49 in good health. CDR3s include the opening cysteine and the closing phenylalanine or tryptophan. D genes are given only for firm matches. Only some rows state a clone size, as once, few, many or a class for expanded clones.

>TRBD1|TRBJ2-7|TRBV11-1|.
CASSYTGGRAYEQYF
TGTGCCAGCAGCTATACAGGGGGGAGAGCCTACGAGCAGTACTTC
>.|TRBJ2-7|TRBV21-1|.
CASSKGLNAEGSFSYEQYF
TGTGCCAGCAGCAAAGGATTAAATGCGGAGGGGTCTTTCTCCTACGAGCAGTACTTC
>.|TRBJ1-5|TRBV15|few
CATSRDLGVGNQPQHF
TGTGCCACCAGCAGAGATTTAGGGGTGGGCAATCAGCCCCAGCATTTT
>.|TRBJ1-2|TRBV9|.
CASSVDGSNSFYGYTF
TGTGCCAGCAGCGTAGACGGCTCAAATAGTTTCTATGGCTACACCTTC
>TRBD1|TRBJ2-5|TRBV11-2|.
CASSLDSRQGSEQYF
TGTGCCAGCAGCTTAGACTCGCGACAGGGCTCGGAGCAGTACTTC
>.|TRBJ2-3|TRBV7-9|.
CASSQLGPDTQYF
TGTGCCAGCAGCCAGTTGGGTCCAGATACGCAGTATTTT
>.|TRBJ2-7|TRBV7-2|.
CASSLIETYEQYF
TGTGCCAGCAGCTTAATTGAAACTTACGAGCAGTACTTC
>.|TRBJ2-6|TRBV18|once
CASSTSRAGANVLTF
TGTGCCAGCTCAACCTCGAGGGCTGGGGCCAACGTCCTGACTTTC
>.|TRBJ2-5|TRBV7-3|.
CASSSRASSETQYF
TGTGCCAGCAGCTCTAGGGCTAGCTCGGAGACCCAGTACTTC
>.|TRBJ2-7|TRBV13|few
CASSPGRQVHEQYF
TGTGCCAGCAGCCCCGGAAGGCAGGTCCACGAGCAGTACTTC
>TRBD1|TRBJ1-4|TRBV25-1|few
CASSGVEGAATNEKLFF
TGTGCCAGCAGTGGCGTTGAGGGGGCCGCAACTAATGAAAAACTGTTTTTT
>.|TRBJ1-6|TRBV5-1|.
CASSLAGALKAPPLHF
TGCGCCAGCAGCTTGGCCGGCGCACTCAAGGCGCCACCCCTCCACTTT
>TRBD2|TRBJ2-1|TRBV4-1|.
CASSQELSGFWNEQFF
TGCGCCAGCAGCCAAGAGCTTAGCGGGTTCTGGAATGAGCAGTTCTTC
>.|TRBJ2-5|TRBV5-1|few
CASSLGGPSETQYF
TGTGCCAGCAGCTTGGGAGGTCCTTCGGAGACCCAGTACTTC
>TRBD1|TRBJ2-5|TRBV12-3/TRBV12-4|.
CASRASPGTGELETQYF
TGTGCCAGCAGAGCAAGCCCGGGGACAGGGGAGTTAGAGACCCAGTACTTC
>TRBD1|TRBJ2-7|TRBV29-1|.
CSAKTGGDEQYF
TGCAGCGCCAAAACAGGGGGCGACGAGCAGTACTTC
>.|TRBJ2-3|TRBV6-2/TRBV6-3|.
CAGSYVRSFPDTQYF
TGTGCCGGCAGTTACGTCAGGTCATTCCCAGATACGCAGTATTTT
>.|TRBJ2-3|TRBV5-1|.
CASSSDQRRGTDTQYF
TGCGCCAGCAGCTCAGACCAGCGTCGGGGCACAGATACGCAGTATTTT
>TRBD1|TRBJ1-1|TRBV5-1|.
CASSPRQGQNTEAFF
TGCGCCAGCAGCCCCAGACAGGGCCAGAACACTGAAGCTTTCTTT
>TRBD1|TRBJ1-2|TRBV6-5|.
CASSKDRVEGYTF
TGTGCCAGCAGTAAGGACAGGGTAGAAGGCTACACCTTC
>.|TRBJ2-3|TRBV20-1|.
CSARSLMGADTQYF
TGCAGTGCTAGATCCCTAATGGGGGCCGATACGCAGTATTTT
>TRBD1|TRBJ1-2|TRBV6-6|.
CASSQGGFGYTF
TGTGCCAGCAGTCAGGGGGGTTTTGGCTACACCTTC
>.|TRBJ2-2|TRBV7-9|few
CASNDRIGELFF
TGTGCCAGCAACGACCGGATCGGGGAGCTGTTTTTT
>.|TRBJ2-5|TRBV6-6|.
CASSYTSRGGETQYF
TGTGCCAGCAGTTACACAAGCAGGGGTGGGGAGACCCAGTACTTC
>.|TRBJ1-2|TRBV3-1|.
CASTKVGTSSGYGYTF
TGTGCCAGCACCAAGGTTGGGACTTCCTCTGGATATGGCTACACCTTC
>.|TRBJ2-1|TRBV29-1|few
CSVAKTSSYNEQFF
TGCAGCGTGGCGAAAACCAGCTCCTACAATGAGCAGTTCTTC
>TRBD2|TRBJ2-7|TRBV7-2|.
CASSSGGSGGSPYEQYF
TGTGCCAGCAGCTCCGGCGGTAGCGGGGGGTCCCCCTACGAGCAGTACTTC
>TRBD2|TRBJ2-3|TRBV9|few
CASSNGLAGGEDTQYF
TGTGCCAGCAGCAATGGACTAGCGGGGGGAGAAGATACGCAGTATTTT
>.|TRBJ2-3|TRBV6-2/TRBV6-3|.
CASSPGAPLGTQYF
TGTGCCAGCAGTCCCGGGGCCCCACTTGGTACGCAGTATTTT
>.|TRBJ2-7|TRBV6-1|.
CASNVDARQYF
TGTGCCAGCAATGTCGACGCACGGCAGTACTTC
>TRBD2|TRBJ2-1|TRBV4-2|.
CASSQEGLAGGLGFDNEQFF
TGTGCCAGCAGCCAAGAGGGACTAGCGGGGGGGCTAGGTTTTGACAATGAGCAGTTCTTC
>TRBD2|TRBJ2-1|TRBV4-2|.
CASSQDGLAGQYNEQFF
TGTGCCAGCAGCCAAGACGGACTAGCGGGGCAGTACAATGAGCAGTTCTTC
>.|TRBJ2-7|TRBV20-1|.
CSARDSGTGYYEQYF
TGCAGTGCTAGAGATTCCGGGACTGGATACTACGAGCAGTACTTC
>.|TRBJ2-3|TRBV7-9|.
CASSAGQYTDTQYF
TGTGCCAGCTCTGCTGGGCAATACACAGATACGCAGTATTTT
>TRBD1|TRBJ2-3|TRBV5-1|.
CASRQGQGPADTQYF
TGCGCCAGCAGACAGGGACAGGGTCCCGCAGATACGCAGTATTTT
>TRBD2|TRBJ2-7|TRBV20-1|few
CSARDQASGASSYEQYF
TGCAGTGCTAGAGATCAGGCTAGCGGGGCTTCCTCCTACGAGCAGTACTTC
>.|TRBJ1-5|TRBV2|.
CASRTPGGGRNQPQHF
TGTGCCAGCAGGACGCCAGGCGGAGGGCGCAATCAGCCCCAGCATTTT
>.|TRBJ2-4|TRBV20-1|.
CSADRDLRAKNIQYF
TGCAGTGCGGATAGGGATCTTCGAGCCAAAAACATTCAGTACTTC
>.|TRBJ2-5|TRBV29-1|.
CSVVRGGLGTQETQYF
TGCAGCGTTGTCAGGGGGGGTCTGGGAACCCAAGAGACCCAGTACTTC
>.|TRBJ1-1|TRBV27|.
CASSQMQVVGTEAFF
TGTGCCAGCAGTCAGATGCAGGTGGTGGGGACTGAAGCTTTCTTT
>.|TRBJ2-7|TRBV20-1|few
CSASAQKSAQRRYEQYF
TGCAGTGCTAGTGCGCAAAAGTCCGCCCAGAGGCGATACGAGCAGTACTTC
>.|TRBJ2-7|TRBV20-1|.
CSALHTHIYEQYF
TGCAGTGCCCTACATACTCATATCTACGAGCAGTACTTC
>.|TRBJ2-3|TRBV29-1|few
CSVEQYRDTQYF
TGCAGCGTTGAGCAGTATAGAGATACGCAGTATTTT
>TRBD1|TRBJ1-2|TRBV2|.
CASQTPGQGNYGYTF
TGTGCCAGCCAAACCCCGGGACAGGGGAACTATGGCTACACCTTC